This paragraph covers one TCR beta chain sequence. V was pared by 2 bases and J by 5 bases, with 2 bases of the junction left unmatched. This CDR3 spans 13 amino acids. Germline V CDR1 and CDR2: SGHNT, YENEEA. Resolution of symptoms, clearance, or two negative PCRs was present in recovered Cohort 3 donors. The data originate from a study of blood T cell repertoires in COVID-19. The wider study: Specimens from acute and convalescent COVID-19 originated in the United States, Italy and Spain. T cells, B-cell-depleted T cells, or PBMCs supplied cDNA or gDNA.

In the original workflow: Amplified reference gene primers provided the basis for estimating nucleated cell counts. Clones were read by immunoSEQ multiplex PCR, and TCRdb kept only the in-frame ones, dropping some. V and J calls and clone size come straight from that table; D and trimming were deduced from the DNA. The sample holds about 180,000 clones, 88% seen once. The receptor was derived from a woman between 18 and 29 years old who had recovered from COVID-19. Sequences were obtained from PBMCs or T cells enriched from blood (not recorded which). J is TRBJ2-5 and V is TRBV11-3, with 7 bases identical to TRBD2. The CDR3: CASSLMGGETQYF. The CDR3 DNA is TGTGCCAGCAGCTTAATGGGGGGGGAGACCCAGTACTTC. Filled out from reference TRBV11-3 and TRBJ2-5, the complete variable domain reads EAGVVQSPRYKIIEKKQPVAFWCNPISGHNTLYWYLQNLGQGPELLIRYENEEAVDDSQLPKDRFSAERLKGVDSTLKIQPAELGDSAVYLCASSLMGGETQYFGPGTRLLVL.